This T cell receptor (beta chain) was recovered during a study of early T cells in non-severe SARS-CoV-2 infection. In the study overall: Bulk RNA from unsorted whole blood was sequenced; chains were unpaired. Study-wide results and caveats: Sequences matched to VDJdb favored anti-spike CD8 responses, while private and CD4 specificities were missed.

This clonotype was recorded many times. Its antigen is currently unknown. Individual cDNA molecules were tagged with unique molecular identifiers. TCRdb independently ran MiXCR on the 5' RACE reads; one entry per CDR3 protein. This table has tens of thousands of distinct CDR3 sequences, roughly 13% appearing once. This CDR3 is built from 11 residues. Deletions cut 3 bases from V and 11 bases from J, with 8 bases between. CDR1 is MDHEN, CDR2 SYDVKM, per germline. The sequence was collected from an adult who was a healthcare worker with PCR-confirmed SARS-CoV-2 infection or an uninfected control (not recorded which). V usage is TRBV28 and J usage is TRBJ1-5, with D unclear. Sequencing used whole blood. The CDR3: CASSFLTTQHF. CDR3 nucleotide sequence: TGTGCCAGCAGTTTTTTGACCACCCAGCATTTT.